What follows describes a single T cell receptor (beta chain). Antigen unknown. With template switching, a universal primer site was added, and the cDNA carried unique molecular identifiers. Each CDR3 protein gets one entry after TCRdb re-called the 5' RACE reads with MiXCR. This table has a few hundred thousand distinct CDR3 sequences, roughly 13% appearing once. The data are from a study of identical twins. Study results and limitations: Conclusions relied on cross-sectional statistical analysis, not following the same donors. Fewer insertions characterized abundant cord blood beta clonotypes, whereas memory repertoires showed none.

CDR1 and CDR2 (germline): MNHEY, SVGAGI. The CDR3 spans 14 residues. Trimming removed 2 bases from V and 10 bases from J, with 15 bases in between. These sequences were also reported in another study, on yellow fever vaccine responses in identical twins. As that report states: In identical twins, vaccine T cell responses appeared partly shared and partly individual.

This clonotype was sampled from a woman between 18 and 30 years old in good health. The chain recombines TRBV6-5 with TRBJ2-1; a possible D gene is TRBD2 (5 bases). Sequences were obtained from memory (CD45RO+) T cells sorted from blood. This CDR3 is CASSYQLSGLEQFF. The CDR3 DNA reads TGTGCCAGCAGTTACCAATTGTCCGGACTCGAGCAGTTCTTC.